These 14 T cell receptor beta chains were sequenced from one sample in a study of OX40 agonist ivuxolimab in advanced cancers. Library method: the immunoSEQ multiplex PCR assay. The clones in this table, taken by TCRdb from immuneACCESS, are in-frame only. Not every clone is retained; where verified, under half of the shortfall comes from an unresolved V gene, and the cause of the rest is unknown. This sample is represented by about 83,000 clones; around 84% of them were singletons. Clones ranked in the top ten supply roughly 1.8% of the sample. This material consisted of CD4+ or CD8+ T cells sorted from blood, taken in a trial of the OX40 agonist ivuxolimab. These receptors were obtained from an adult with an advanced solid tumor such as melanoma, head and neck, liver or kidney cancer.

This clone was seen just once. The V and J genes are TRBV18 and TRBJ2-2, with D possibly matching TRBD1 (6 bases). The CDR3 runs to 15 residues. Germline CDR1 reads KGHSH; CDR2 reads LQKENI. V was shortened by 3 bases and J by 5 bases, with 13 bases between the two germline ends. CDR3 nucleotide sequence: TGTGCCAGCTCACCGAGAAGGGACATTACCGGGGAGCTGTTTTTT. It is translated as CASSPRRDITGELFF.

This clone has more than one count but fewer than ten. V usage is TRBV11-2 and J usage is TRBJ1-6, with a possible D match to TRBD1 (5 bases). The CDR3 runs to 15 residues. V was shortened by 5 bases and J by 3 bases, with 11 bases between the two germline ends. Germline V CDR1 and CDR2: SGHAT, FQNNGV. The CDR3 sequence: CASSRDRGYNSPLHF. The CDR3 DNA reads as TGTGCCAGCAGCAGAGACAGAGGCTATAATTCACCCCTCCACTTT.

This sequence joins TRBV14 and TRBJ2-3; no definite D call. The CDR3 is 14 residues long. V dropped 4 bases and J dropped 9 bases, with 17 bases sitting between them. Germline CDR1 reads SGHDN; CDR2 reads FVKESK. The CDR3 protein is CASSPNLGLRTQYF. CDR3 DNA sequence: TGTGCCAGCAGCCCGAACCTAGGCCTCCGGACGCAGTATTTT.

CDR3: CASSVTTGVRNTIYF. The CDR3 DNA follows: TGTGCCAGTAGTGTGACGACAGGGGTGCGAAACACCATATATTTT. The genes are TRBV19 and TRBJ1-3; TRBD1 aligns across 8 bases. The CDR3 covers 15 residues. Germline values: CDR1 LNHDA, CDR2 SQIVND (reference sequence). The trim removed 5 bases at V and 5 bases at J, leaving 8 bases unmatched.

The gene calls are TRBV11-2 and TRBJ2-5, with TRBD2 matching 7 bases. The CDR3 is 15 residues long. The germline gives CDR1 SGHAT, CDR2 FQNNGV. The junction had 8 bases not matched to a gene; V was cut back by 2 bases and J by 5 bases. The CDR3 reads CASSLNAVGGETQYF. CDR3 nucleotides: TGTGCCAGCAGCTTAAACGCGGTGGGAGGGGAGACCCAGTACTTC.

The DNA for the CDR3 is TGTGCCAGCAGTTTTGGGGGGGCGCGGACCGGGGAGCTGTTTTTT. It yields the protein CASSFGGARTGELFF. The gene calls are TRBV28 and TRBJ2-2; D possibly corresponds to TRBD2 (7 bases). Per the germline V gene, CDR1 is MDHEN and CDR2 is SYDVKM. The V and J ends lost 3 bases and 5 bases respectively, with 13 bases between them. The CDR3 spans 15 residues.

The rearrangement uses TRBV18 and TRBJ1-1; tentative D call: TRBD1 (5 bases). The CDR3 sequence is 14 residues long. CDR1 and CDR2 (germline): KGHSH, LQKENI. The germline V and J ends were trimmed by 3 bases and 1 base, with 9 bases remaining between them. The CDR3 loop reads CASSPAGTNTEAFF. The CDR3 nucleotides read TGTGCCAGCTCACCGGCAGGGACGAACACTGAAGCTTTCTTT.

In its sample, this clone was seen a few times. The gene calls are TRBV14 and TRBJ2-1; D is possibly TRBD2 (5 bases). Germline CDR1 reads SGHDN; CDR2 reads FVKESK. The germline V and J ends were trimmed by 4 bases and 2 bases, with 27 bases remaining between them. The CDR3 length is 20 residues. CDR3: CASSPKLSRALGGPYNEQFF. The CDR3 nucleotides are TGTGCCAGCAGCCCCAAGTTATCAAGGGCCCTTGGAGGCCCCTACAATGAGCAGTTCTTC.

The CDR3 sequence is CASSYTSGGTLVSEQYF. The CDR3 bases are TGTGCCAGCAGCTACACTAGCGGGGGGACTCTGGTTAGCGAGCAGTACTTC. V is TRBV7-2 and J is TRBJ2-7; 12 bases agree with TRBD2. The CDR3 covers 17 residues. V dropped 4 bases and J dropped 6; count of bases not matched to a gene: 13. The germline gives CDR1 SGHTA, CDR2 FQGNSA.

J is TRBJ1-6 and V is TRBV6-5; no reliable D call. The CDR3 spans 13 residues. The germline V gene has CDR1 MNHEY and CDR2 SVGAGI. Trimming cost V 6 bases and J 10 bases, with 13 bases left between them. CDR3 loop: CASSPAVRSPLHF. In DNA, the CDR3 is TGTGCCAGCAGCCCAGCGGTTAGGTCACCCCTCCACTTT.

This clone has more than one count but fewer than ten. The chain employs TRBV28 and TRBJ1-6; D remains unclear. The germline V gene encodes CDR1 MDHEN and CDR2 SYDVKM. This CDR3 has 14 residues. V was cut by 3 bases and J by 8 bases, with 11 bases left in between. DNA for the CDR3: TGTGCCAGCAGTTTTGTGGGTGTGGATTCACCCCTCCACTTT. Residues: CASSFVGVDSPLHF.

The chain couples TRBV13 to TRBJ1-5; no clear D. The CDR3 is 14 residues long. Per germline, CDR1 PRHDT and CDR2 FYEKMQ (reference sequence). V lost 2 bases to trimming and J lost 3 bases, with 8 bases between them. The CDR3 DNA reads TGTGCCAGCAGCTTAACTGGGAACAATCAGCCCCAGCATTTT. Amino acid sequence: CASSLTGNNQPQHF.

V gene TRBV7-3 combines with J gene TRBJ2-5, with TRBD1 identical over 7 bases. The CDR3 runs to 13 residues. V trimming: 8 bases; J trimming: 4 bases; junction bases outside the gene matches: 7. Per germline, CDR1 SGHTA and CDR2 FQGTGA. CDR3: CASSGTVGETQYF. CDR3 nucleotides: TGTGCCAGCTCGGGGACAGTAGGAGAGACCCAGTACTTC.

V gene TRBV20-1 combines with J gene TRBJ2-5; D is ambiguous. Trimming cost V 4 bases and J 5 bases, with 8 bases left between them. Germline loops: CDR1 DFQATT, CDR2 SNEGSKA (reference sequence). CDR3 length: 11 residues. The CDR3 reads CSATESETQYF. In DNA form, the CDR3 reads TGCAGTGCTACGGAGTCGGAGACCCAGTACTTC.